This T cell receptor beta chain comes out of a study of cytomegalovirus exposure and HLA in healthy donors (dated by TCRdb to the late 2010s). Some background on the complete study: An earlier analysis of about 560 of the donors reported under 300 Gb of sequence data and 95 million to 140 million unique TCR beta sequences obtained from some 170 million T cells. Among the roughly 400 genotyped donors, approximately 76% belonged to the genetic ancestry cluster associated with self-reported Caucasian donors. A separate validation cohort of roughly 120 different subjects was used in addition to the approximately 610-subject first cohort. Across some 400 genotyped donors of the cohort, an average of 235,054 unique TCR beta nucleotide sequences per donor were sequenced, and roughly 20% of those sequences were non-productive. A later analysis re-analyzed previously published TCR beta repertoires from roughly 600 donors and added high-resolution HLA genotyping to study TCR occurrence patterns. To decide whether each TCR beta V gene segment behaved as functional or pseudogenic, an earlier analysis of over 500 of the donors relied on high-throughput TCR beta sequencing. To predict cytomegalovirus infection status, the study combined high-throughput TCR immunosequencing, statistical association of individual TCRs with disease status, and machine learning. Alongside the repertoire data, information on donor age, sex, ethnicity and CMV serostatus was compiled. About 310 gigabases of sequencing data and approximately 80 million unique TCR sequences were included in an early release covering several hundred HLA-typed donors. Every repertoire in the discovery cohort had been generated on one and the same sequencing platform. Class I and class II HLA loci were covered by the typing at four-digit resolution. The study aimed to test whether cataloging public T cell receptors could reveal signatures of past pathogen exposure. The number of donors typed differed by locus, with 629-630 for A, B, C, DRB1 and DQB1, more than 500 for DQA1, over 600 for DPA1, and around 430 for DPB1. The T cell repertoires of several hundred subjects were profiled by immunosequencing and related to cytomegalovirus serostatus. In a later genetic analysis, genome-wide SNP genotypes for about 55% of the roughly 670 donors were used, and that subset was treated as a discovery cohort. Rather than drawing on any new phenotypic data, the later analysis identified candidate immune exposures from TCR beta sequences and the way those sequences occurred across donors. Four to six DR-DQ haplotypes were handled as single units for association and clustering because linkage in the cohort was strong.

The investigation overall reported the following: In a later analysis, TCR association rates were found to vary across HLA loci, with the most associated TCRs seen for DRB1 alleles and the fewest for HLA-C alleles. In a later analysis, most CMV-associated TCR beta chains were found to appear HLA-restricted, with HLA associations seemingly driven largely by CMV exposure. Broadly in line with IMGT annotations, most TCR beta V segments showed up in productive rearrangements about 87% or about 30% of the time in an earlier analysis of about 500 of the donors. The authors suggested that the approach could potentially be generalized to other disease states and immunological phenotypes. Some IMGT-functional V segments, including TRBV6-2 and TRBV6-3, could not be told apart with the 87-base-pair reads, so those segments were excluded. The study gave a list of 150 to 200 TCR beta chains associated with cytomegalovirus. In a later analysis, 15,000 to 20,000 TCR beta sequences were associated with specific HLA alleles at a false discovery rate of 0.05. Strong co-occurrence of HLA alleles, especially DR and DQ, made assigning TCR associations to individual alleles difficult. A further reported finding was that TCR beta sequences accurately predicted the HLA-A and HLA-B alleles for most subjects in the first cohort. In a later analysis, several top co-occurrence clusters were reported to appear linked to parvovirus B19, influenza, CMV and Epstein-Barr virus. Sequencing depth was assumed to be roughly uniform across donors in the presence/absence analyses, though that assumption may not hold. A cluster of highly shared sequence variants was judged likely to be a technical artifact of the sequencing pipeline. Only TCR beta chains were sequenced in this cohort, and the absence of alpha or paired-chain data limited detectable features. Most TCR sequences were seen in very few donors, while some public TCRs were found in many individuals. Compared with equally common non-associated chains, HLA-associated TCR beta chains in a later analysis were more clonally expanded and had lower generation probabilities. A few of the identified cytomegalovirus-associated TCR beta chains were confirmed in vitro to be specific for cytomegalovirus antigens. HLA typing was unavailable for some donors at each locus, so association tests used only the typed subset. Immune exposure information for the cohort was limited to CMV serostatus. Around 16 rarely observed V segments, including chromosome 9 orphons, were excluded from the earlier analysis of a few hundred of the donors because counts were too low. Cytomegalovirus status was reported to be diagnosed by the classifier with high specificity and sensitivity in both the original and validation cohorts. Correlated functional status among segregating V segments might reflect linkage disequilibrium, but an unknown experimental factor could not be ruled out. Compared with the approximately 700-donor mean, donors in an Asian-associated ancestry cluster had fewer N-insertions in productive TCRs, according to a later genetic analysis. V-gene and J-gene trimming of TCR beta chains was associated with a missense DCLRE1C variant in a later genetic analysis, and the association was replicated in an independent cohort.

Libraries were constructed by the immunoSEQ multiplex PCR assay. For the multiplex PCR, a mixture combining 60 forward primers for TCR Vbeta segments and 13 reverse primers for TCR Jbeta segments was used. Amplification of the CDR3 region of rearranged TCR beta genes was performed with a multiplex PCR assay on genomic DNA. The Illumina HiSeq System was used to sequence the amplified TCR beta libraries as 87-base-pair reads. On the authors' methods: Across the 640 or so repertoires, a later analysis counted 75 million to 90 million unique TCR beta chains, some 11 million of which were shared by at least two donors. Raw reads were error-corrected and collapsed into unique sequences by a nearest-neighbor algorithm in which closely related sequences were merged to remove PCR and sequencing errors. Alignment of CDR3 sequences to IMGT reference sequences was used to assign V, D and J gene segments. Each retained sequence needed at least a six-nucleotide match to both a V gene segment and a J gene segment. Rearrangements were called productive when the CDR3 lacked stop codons and stayed in frame with V and J; all others were non-productive. Following IMGT convention, CDR3 was defined as the stretch from the second conserved V-encoded cysteine to the conserved J-encoded phenylalanine. The earlier analysis of fewer than 700 of the donors excluded sequences that lacked an unambiguous match to a single V gene segment. An earlier analysis of 550 to 650 of the donors classified V segments as functional when productive rearrangements were above 56.7% and as segregating when the standard deviation between donors was above 5%. A statistical classification framework was built for diagnosing cytomegalovirus status from the catalog of TCR beta chain sequences. A later analysis assigned V and J genes by comparing TCR nucleotide sequences with IMGT/GENE-DB human TR gene sequences. Using the TCRdist pipeline, a later analysis assigned CDR3 sequences along with most-parsimonious VDJ recombination scenarios. In a later analysis, each TCR beta chain was defined by its CDR3 amino acid sequence together with its V-gene family, and reads lacking a unique V-gene family were excluded. In a later analysis, a few hundred highly shared, low-generation-probability nucleotide sequences were removed to address suspected cross-contamination and a sequencing artifact. In a later analysis, a clonal expansion index was calculated for each public chain from normalized within-repertoire ranks of inferred template counts. In a later analysis, generation probabilities were computed with a VDJ recombination model fitted to out-of-frame rearrangements, and the resulting probabilities were checked against IGoR. In a later analysis, hypergeometric tests were used to score TCR-TCR, TCR-HLA and TCR-CMV co-occurrence, with a repertoire-size bias correction applied to TCR pairs. To estimate false discovery rates, a later analysis permuted the HLA or CMV assignments 20 times. In a later analysis, co-occurring TCRs were grouped using DBSCAN, and TCRdist sequence similarity was added for clustering within HLA-allele-positive subsets. Repertoires with fewer than 30,000 or more than 120,000 public chains were left out of co-occurrence clustering, as were five repertoires with anomalous nucleotide sharing. TCRdb holds this immuneACCESS table with in-frame rearrangements only. Some clones are missing; in checked studies, unresolved V genes explain under half, and the rest has no known cause. V and J calls and clone size are as listed in that table; D and trimming were resolved from the DNA. The sample includes 130,000 or so clones, with about 8.6% observed a single time. The top ten clones comprise 5.5% to 7.5% of the sample.

The cohort comprised fewer than 750 healthy bone marrow donors. At the time of sampling, every cohort member was nominally healthy, though immune exposures that went unrecorded were likely present. The donor tested CMV seropositive, placing the donor among the 289 seropositive members of the cohort. Each donor provided a peripheral blood sample, and peripheral blood mononuclear cells were used for TCR beta sequencing. Genomic DNA extraction from the blood cell samples was performed with the Qiagen DNeasy Blood Extraction Kit. The CDR3 numbers 15 residues from cysteine through phenylalanine. CDR3 DNA only is kept here, 45 bases in frame from base 1. CDR1 KGHSH and CDR2 LQKENI are derived from the germline V gene. The trim is 3 bases for V and 6 bases for J, with a gap of 17 bases between the germline ends. This clone came up a few times. This receptor's antigen is unknown. The input lacks base qualities; no much larger clone sits a single base away.

The sample comprised PBMCs. This clonotype was obtained from a woman aged 40-49 years in good health and CMV-seropositive. The chain uses TRBV18 and TRBJ1-1; a confident D gene designation cannot be given. The DNA is as follows: TGTGCCAGCTCACCTGACCCGGGTGATGGCGCTGAAGCTTTCTTT. The resulting protein is CASSPDPGDGAEAFF.